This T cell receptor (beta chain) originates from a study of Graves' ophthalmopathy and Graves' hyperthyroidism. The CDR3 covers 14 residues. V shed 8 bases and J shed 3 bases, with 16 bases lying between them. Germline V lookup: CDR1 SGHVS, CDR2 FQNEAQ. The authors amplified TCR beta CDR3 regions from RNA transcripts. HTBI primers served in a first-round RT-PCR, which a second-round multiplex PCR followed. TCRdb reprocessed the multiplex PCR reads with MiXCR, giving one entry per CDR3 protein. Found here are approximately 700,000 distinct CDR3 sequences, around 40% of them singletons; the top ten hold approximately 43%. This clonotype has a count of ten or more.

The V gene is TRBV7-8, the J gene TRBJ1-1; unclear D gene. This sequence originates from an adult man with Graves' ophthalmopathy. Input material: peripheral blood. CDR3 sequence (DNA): TGTGCCAGCTGGGATTATGGGGAGCACACTGAAGCTTTCTTT. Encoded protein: CASWDYGEHTEAFF.